Presented here are 28 T cell receptor beta chains from one specimen sequenced in a study of PD-1 blockade in mismatch repair-deficient tumors. Antigens for these TCRs are unknown. Some clones are missing from TCRdb's copy, which holds only in-frame ones; the method was immunoSEQ multiplex PCR. The sample shows just under 10,000 clones, approximately 86% of them seen only once. Noted time point: approximately nine-day in vitro stimulation with candidate neoantigen peptide 2. Material: cells cultured in vitro, obtained from a patient treated with pembrolizumab. Receptors originate from an adult with mismatch repair-deficient cancer.

This chain connects TRBV7-2 to TRBJ2-2; 7 bases agree with TRBD1. The CDR3 spans 14 residues. The V gene end was trimmed by 3 bases and the J gene end by 6 bases; junction bases not matched to a gene: 4. The germline V gene encodes CDR1 SGHTA and CDR2 FQGNSA. The CDR3 bases are TGTGCCAGCAGCTTTACAGGGGATGCCGGGGAGCTGTTTTTT. Its protein is CASSFTGDAGELFF.

The chain couples TRBV11-2 to TRBJ2-1; maybe TRBD2 (6 bases). CDR1 and CDR2 (germline): SGHAT, FQNNGV. With 5 bases removed from V and 5 bases from J, the gap between germline ends came to 7 bases. The CDR3 is made up of 12 amino acids. The DNA for the CDR3 is TGTGCCAGCAGCCGGACTAACAATGAGCAGTTCTTC. It codes for CASSRTNNEQFF.

The chain joins TRBV6-1 to TRBJ2-6; D is possibly TRBD2 (5 bases). V was pared by 2 bases and J by 2 bases, with 7 bases between. CDR1 and CDR2 from the germline V gene are MNHNS and SASEGT. The CDR3 is 15 residues long. The CDR3 protein is CASSERTPGANVLTF. CDR3 coding DNA: TGTGCCAGCAGTGAACGGACTCCTGGGGCCAACGTCCTGACTTTC.

The V gene is TRBV5-1, the J gene TRBJ2-1; D is perhaps TRBD2 (6 bases). Trimming pared 2 bases from V and 4 bases from J, leaving 13 bases between. Per germline, CDR1 SGHRS and CDR2 YFSETQ. The CDR3 runs 15 residues. CDR3 region: CASSFDGSLYNEQFF. CDR3 in DNA: TGCGCCAGCAGCTTTGACGGGAGTCTGTACAATGAGCAGTTCTTC.

The table lists this clone with a count of one. The chain has TRBV4-2 and TRBJ2-7, with no clear D. Per the germline V gene, CDR1 is LGHNA and CDR2 is YNFKEQ. The CDR3 has 13 residues. V was clipped by 4 bases and J by 7 bases, with 14 bases between them. In DNA form, the CDR3 reads TGTGCCAGCAGCCGTAACCTCTACGGAGAGCAGTACTTC. Amino acid sequence: CASSRNLYGEQYF.

The gene calls are TRBV7-3 and TRBJ2-7, with 7 bases aligning to TRBD2. This CDR3 region has 15 residues. CDR1 is SGHTA and CDR2 is FQGTGA in the germline V gene. The V and J ends lost 5 bases and 0 bases, in that order; junction bases with no gene match: 7. CDR3 nucleotides: TGTGCCAGCAGCCCCGTGGGAGGGAGCTCCTACGAGCAGTACTTC. This codes for CASSPVGGSSYEQYF. The entire variable domain, with the rest obtained from reference TRBV7-3 and TRBJ2-7, is as follows: GAGVSQTPSNKVTEKGKYVELRCDPISGHTALYWYRQSLGQGPEFLIYFQGTGAADDSGLPNDRFFAVRPEGSVSTLKIQRTERGDSAVYLCASSPVGGSSYEQYFGPGTRLTVT.

V is TRBV5-1 and J is TRBJ1-1; no clear D. This CDR3 is 13 amino acids long. V shed 4 bases and J shed 3 bases, with 10 bases lying between them. Looked up from germline, CDR1 is SGHRS and CDR2 is YFSETQ. CDR3 sequence (DNA): TGCGCCAGCAGCGACCTCGGGTACACTGAAGCTTTCTTT. Translation: CASSDLGYTEAFF.

This chain uses TRBV11-2 with TRBJ2-1, with a tentative D call TRBD1 (8 bases). The CDR3 is 14 amino acids. The V end lost 5 bases, the J end lost 9 bases, and 17 bases lay between the germline ends. The germline gives CDR1 SGHAT, CDR2 FQNNGV. The CDR3 DNA reads as TGTGCCAGCAGCCACAGGGGGGGATACGGTGAGCAGTTCTTC. This translates into CASSHRGGYGEQFF.

The chain couples TRBV5-8 to TRBJ2-7, with D possibly TRBD2 on 6 matching bases. The CDR3 extends over 11 amino acids. Trimming took 5 bases from V and 9 from J, leaving 12 bases between them. Germline V gene data show CDR1 as SGHTS and CDR2 as YDEGEE. The CDR3 DNA is TGTGCCAGCAGGGACGGGAGAAGGCAGTACTTC. Translating gives CASRDGRRQYF.

The chain uses TRBV7-2 and TRBJ2-5, with a weak D call TRBD2 (6 bases). Trimming removed 0 bases at V and 10 bases at J, with 18 bases between. The CDR3 covers 15 residues. Germline lookup yields CDR1 SGHTA and CDR2 FQGNSA. This CDR3 reads CASSLAGRTFAVQYF. The DNA of the CDR3 is TGTGCCAGCAGCTTAGCGGGGAGGACCTTCGCGGTCCAGTACTTC.

The gene calls are TRBV28 and TRBJ2-1; D possibly corresponds to TRBD1 (6 bases). From germline, CDR1 is MDHEN and CDR2 SYDVKM. The CDR3 is 15 amino acids. V dropped 1 base and J dropped 7 bases, with 14 bases sitting between them. Here the CDR3 DNA reads TGTGCCAGCAGTTTATTCAAGGGGGAGAGAAATGAGCAGTTCTTC. This encodes CASSLFKGERNEQFF.

This clone was seen only once. The chain uses TRBV28 and TRBJ1-2; D gene unclear. V was trimmed by 5 bases and J by 5 bases, leaving 30 bases between them. CDR1 and CDR2 (germline): MDHEN, SYDVKM. The CDR3 runs 19 residues. The CDR3 DNA reads TGTGCCAGCAGTCCGGTAATCCGCAGGAACTCCCTTTTCGGGTATGGCTACACCTTC. Translated: CASSPVIRRNSLFGYGYTF.

The V gene is TRBV27, the J gene TRBJ2-1; 11 positions agree with TRBD2. This CDR3 has 19 amino acids. The germline CDR1 and CDR2 sequences are MNHEY and SMNVEV (reference sequence). V shed 2 bases and J 3 bases; nucleotides not matched to a gene: 12. The CDR3 DNA reads TGTGCCAGCAGTTTAAGGGCAGATAGCGGGAGGGCCAGCTACAATGAGCAGTTCTTC. Its protein is CASSLRADSGRASYNEQFF.

The genes are TRBV30 and TRBJ2-7; TRBD2 matches at 13 bases. V lost 5 bases to trimming and J lost 3 bases; unmatched junction nucleotides: 4. The CDR3 contains 14 residues. Germline CDR1 reads GTSNPN; CDR2 reads SVGIG (reference sequence). The CDR3 loop reads CAWARLAGGYEQYF. For the CDR3, the DNA is TGTGCCTGGGCCCGACTAGCGGGGGGCTACGAGCAGTACTTC.

J is TRBJ1-1 and V is TRBV5-4, with D unclear. The length of the CDR3 is 13 residues. Germline V gives CDR1 SGHNT, CDR2 YYREEE (reference sequence). Trimming left V 3 bases short and J 1 base short, with 7 bases between. The CDR3 sequence: CASSSTPNTEAFF. The CDR3 nucleotides are TGTGCCAGCAGCTCGACCCCGAACACTGAAGCTTTCTTT.

The chain links TRBV7-6 to TRBJ2-1, with 10 bases matching TRBD2. Germline V gives CDR1 SGHVS, CDR2 FNYEAQ. The V segment lost 4 bases and the J segment 8 bases; nucleotides outside the gene matches: 11. The CDR3 has 16 amino acids. The CDR3 reads CASSSRLAGAEYEQFF. The CDR3 DNA follows: TGTGCCAGCAGCTCCCGTCTAGCGGGAGCCGAGTATGAGCAGTTCTTC.

This chain connects TRBV6-4 to TRBJ1-3; D might be TRBD1 (5 bases). This CDR3 has 16 residues. V lost 6 bases and J lost 4, with 19 bases in between. CDR1 MRHNA and CDR2 SNTAGT come from the germline V gene. As DNA, the CDR3 is TGTGCCAGCAGGGGGTTGACCAGGGTGACAGGAAACACCATATATTTT. Translating it yields CASRGLTRVTGNTIYF.

This chain joins TRBV28 and TRBJ1-3; D might be TRBD1 (5 bases). The CDR3 is 15 amino acids. Between the trimmed V and J ends, which lost 5 bases and 1 base, there was a span of 12 bases. Looked up from germline, CDR1 is MDHEN and CDR2 is SYDVKM. The CDR3 is CASSHPGLSGNTIYF. As DNA, the CDR3 is TGTGCCAGCAGTCATCCGGGACTTTCTGGAAACACCATATATTTT.

The chain couples TRBV6-5 to TRBJ1-2; the match to TRBD1 covers 10 bases. The germline V gene has CDR1 MNHEY and CDR2 SVGAGI. With V trimmed by 0 bases and J by 5 bases, 0 bases remained unmatched. The CDR3 runs to 14 residues. The CDR3 DNA reads TGTGCCAGCAGTTACTCGGGACAGGGGTATGGCTACACCTTC. Translated, it gives CASSYSGQGYGYTF.

This chain connects TRBV6-5 to TRBJ2-7; the match to TRBD2 covers 10 bases. Germline values: CDR1 MNHEY, CDR2 SVGAGI. V gave up 2 bases and J gave up 5 bases; unmatched junction bases: 3. The length of the CDR3 is 14 residues. CDR3 DNA: TGTGCCAGCAGTTACACTAGCGGGAACAACGAGCAGTACTTC. Its translation: CASSYTSGNNEQYF.

The chain employs TRBV9 and TRBJ2-1, with 7 bases lining up with TRBD2. This CDR3 is built from 16 residues. J was trimmed by 7 bases and V by 1 base; bases with no gene match: 11. The V gene's germline CDR1 is SGDLS and CDR2 YYNGEE. DNA of the CDR3: TGTGCCAGCAGCGTACCCATGCGGGAGCTAGGAAATGAGCAGTTCTTC. Its protein is CASSVPMRELGNEQFF. The full variable domain, its missing parts supplied by reference TRBV9 and TRBJ2-1, is DSGVTQTPKHLITATGQRVTLRCSPRSGDLSVYWYQQSLDQGLQFLIQYYNGEERAKGNILERFSAQQFPDLHSELNLSSLELGDSALYFCASSVPMRELGNEQFFGPGTRLTVL.

V usage is TRBV11-2 and J usage is TRBJ1-5; D not resolved. V was shortened by 2 bases and J by 2 bases, with 10 bases between the two germline ends. The CDR3 runs 15 residues. Germline CDR1 and CDR2: SGHAT and FQNNGV. The CDR3 sequence: CASSLFGERNQPQHF. CDR3 in DNA: TGTGCCAGCAGCTTATTTGGGGAACGCAATCAGCCCCAGCATTTT.

The gene calls are TRBV7-9 and TRBJ2-1, with D perhaps TRBD2 (7 bases). Germline V lookup: CDR1 SEHNR, CDR2 FQNEAQ (reference sequence). There are 18 residues in the CDR3. The germline V and J ends were trimmed by 1 base and 7 bases, with 23 bases remaining between them. For the CDR3, the DNA is TGTGCCAGCAGCTTAGTAGGGGGAGATGGCGGGAGATTGAATGAGCAGTTCTTC. This encodes CASSLVGGDGGRLNEQFF.

The CDR3 coding sequence is TGTGCCAGCAGTTTATCGTCCCCAGATACGCAGTATTTT. Amino acids: CASSLSSPDTQYF. This rearrangement joins TRBV27 to TRBJ2-3; D gene unclear. V lost 0 bases and J 4 bases, leaving 5 bases between the germline ends. This CDR3 has 13 amino acids. The germline V gene encodes CDR1 MNHEY and CDR2 SMNVEV (reference sequence).

This sequence joins TRBV5-1 and TRBJ1-2; no clear D. V was pared by 0 bases and J by 4 bases, with 10 bases between. This CDR3 region has 14 residues. Germline loops: CDR1 SGHRS, CDR2 YFSETQ. CDR3 DNA: TGCGCCAGCAGCTTGGAACCGGGAGCCTATGGCTACACCTTC. Its translation is CASSLEPGAYGYTF.

The chain carries TRBV25-1 and TRBJ1-1; D unclear. V lost 4 bases to trimming and J lost 6 bases, with 12 bases between them. Germline V lookup: CDR1 MGHDK, CDR2 SYGVNS. There are 13 residues in the CDR3. CDR3 nucleotides: TGTGCCAGCAGTGCTCCTCTTGGGGCTGAAGCTTTCTTT. It encodes CASSAPLGAEAFF.

The chain carries TRBV15 and TRBJ2-2; the match to TRBD1 covers 7 bases. The CDR3 runs to 16 residues. Germline trimming cut 1 base from V and 0 bases from J; bases unmatched to any gene: 2. From germline, CDR1 is LNHNV and CDR2 YYDKDF (reference sequence). DNA for the CDR3: TGTGCCACCAGCAGAGCCGGGACAGCGAACACCGGGGAGCTGTTTTTT. It yields the protein CATSRAGTANTGELFF.

The chain is built from TRBV7-2 and TRBJ1-2; D perhaps matches TRBD1 (6 bases). Trimming took off 1 base at V and 7 bases at J, with 19 bases between the two ends. The germline gives CDR1 SGHTA, CDR2 FQGNSA. The CDR3 covers 16 residues. The CDR3 sequence is CASSLERGRLQGGYTF. The CDR3 nucleotides are TGTGCCAGCAGCTTAGAGCGGGGGCGCTTACAAGGTGGCTACACCTTC.